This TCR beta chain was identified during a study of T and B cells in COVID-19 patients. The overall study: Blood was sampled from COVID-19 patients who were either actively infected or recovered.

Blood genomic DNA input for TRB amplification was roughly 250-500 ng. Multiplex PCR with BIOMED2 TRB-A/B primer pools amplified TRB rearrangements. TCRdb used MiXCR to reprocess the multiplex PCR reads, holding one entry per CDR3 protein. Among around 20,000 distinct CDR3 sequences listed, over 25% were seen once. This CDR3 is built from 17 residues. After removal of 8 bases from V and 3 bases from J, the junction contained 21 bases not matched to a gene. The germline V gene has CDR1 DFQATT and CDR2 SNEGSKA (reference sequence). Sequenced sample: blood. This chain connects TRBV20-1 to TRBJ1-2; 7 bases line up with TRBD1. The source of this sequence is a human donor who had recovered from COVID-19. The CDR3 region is CSTPAPKKTGVDYGYTF. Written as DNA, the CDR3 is TGCAGTACGCCTGCACCGAAAAAAACAGGGGTGGACTATGGCTACACCTTC.